A selection of T cell receptor beta chains follows, all from one sample in a study of blood T cell repertoires in COVID-19. Here immunoSEQ multiplex PCR was the method, and the copy in TCRdb shows in-frame clones only, minus some. The repertoire holds around 260,000 clones, with around 87% as singletons. Sequencing used peripheral blood. The source of these receptors is a man aged 18 to 29 with active or convalescent COVID-19. Each CDR3 is given with its conserved first and last residue. Clone size is not always given. Where it is, it says once, few, many or a class for expanded clones.

CASRSGTGGATRGQPQHF,TRBV2,-,TRBJ1-5
CASSVGPSGIGETQYF,TRBV9,once,TRBJ2-5
CAWGTIEQFF,TRBV30,-,TRBJ2-1
CSVDGGGAYGYTF,TRBV29-1,-,TRBJ1-2
CASSPSGANLNTEAFF,TRBV19,-,TRBJ1-1
CASSPTSGETDTQYF,TRBV7-3,-,TRBJ2-3
CASSLNSGGSNTGELFF,TRBV6-2/TRBV6-3,-,TRBJ2-2
CAIDRGLYGYTF,TRBV10-2,-,TRBJ1-2
CASTQVRGGGAFF,TRBV12-3/TRBV12-4,-,TRBJ1-1
CAISESSGTQEGTQYF,TRBV10-3,-,TRBJ2-5
CASRMGGQPQHF,TRBV19,-,TRBJ1-5
CASSEGLNYGYTF,TRBV6-1,-,TRBJ1-2
CASSTPHGGYFSNYGYTF,TRBV21-1,few,TRBJ1-2
CASSPRLADAETQYF,TRBV5-1,once,TRBJ2-5
CSVDIRQVGYGYTF,TRBV29-1,-,TRBJ1-2
CASSLVSQETQYF,TRBV7-8,-,TRBJ2-5
CATRASQGANEKLFF,TRBV5-1,-,TRBJ1-4
CASSVGQANSPLHF,TRBV9,-,TRBJ1-6
CASSPLTGAGYTF,TRBV7-9,-,TRBJ1-2
CASSRMGGTYEQYF,TRBV19,-,TRBJ2-7
CASSEVWTGNTGELFF,TRBV6-1,-,TRBJ2-2
CASSLQQDSNQPQHF,TRBV7-2,-,TRBJ1-5
CASSLGVATNEKLFF,TRBV28,-,TRBJ1-4
CASSYGPPGTQYF,TRBV6-2/TRBV6-3,-,TRBJ2-5
CASSLYSGDTQYF,TRBV7-3,-,TRBJ2-3
CASSVVGGEGETQYF,TRBV9,-,TRBJ2-5
CASSLGGRVGGEQYF,TRBV7-3,-,TRBJ2-7
CASSQKLGGFF,TRBV3-1/TRBV3-2,-,TRBJ2-1
CSVEVAGGLDYF,TRBV29-1,-,TRBJ1-6
CASSLDLRGSQETQYF,TRBV7-6,-,TRBJ2-5